The clone carrying this T cell receptor beta chain appeared once. Its antigen is currently unknown. The data originate from a study of shared clonotypes between healthy human individuals. Overall study results and limits: Sorted-subset sequencing was shown by rarefaction to be incomplete despite large depth.

TCRdb's copy holds only in-frame clones and misses some; the assay was immunoSEQ multiplex PCR. The top ten hold approximately 0.56% of the sample, which has 1,100,000 or so clones, about 84% seen once. V was trimmed by 1 base and J by 4 bases, leaving 12 bases between them. CDR3 length: 15 amino acids. The germline V gene encodes CDR1 MNHNS and CDR2 SASEGT. Material: memory CD4+ T cells from PBMCs. Subset of the sample: CD45RA-negative fraction. The V and J genes are TRBV6-1 and TRBJ2-3, with D perhaps matching TRBD2 (5 bases). This receptor was identified in a man between 18 and 35 years old in good health. Some clones in this sample may be carry-over from other donors' samples. The CDR3 region is CASSEGTNGADTQYF. CDR3 DNA: TGTGCCAGCAGTGAAGGGACCAACGGGGCAGATACGCAGTATTTT.